Following are 7 T cell receptor beta chains from one sample sequenced in a study of blood T cells in healthy people across ages. The authors ran a second PCR of about 6 to 12 cycles using a sample-barcoded 5' primer and a J-beta primer mix. TCRdb fed the 5' RACE reads into MiXCR, producing one record per CDR3 protein. Altogether about 1,600,000 distinct CDR3 sequences are present, 40% to 50% being singletons, with the ten largest covering roughly 8.2%. Sequenced input: blood. The receptors were gathered from a woman under 30 in good health.

The V call is TRBV3-1, the J call TRBJ1-2; 7 bases are a match to TRBD1. The germline gives CDR1 LGHDT, CDR2 YNNKEL (reference sequence). This CDR3 region has 15 residues. J gave up 4 bases and V 3 bases, and 8 bases lay outside the gene matches. CDR3 region: CASSQDDRVAYGYTF. The CDR3 DNA is TGTGCCAGCAGCCAGGACGACAGGGTTGCCTATGGCTACACCTTC. The full variable domain, completed using reference TRBV3-1 and TRBJ1-2, is DTAVSQTPKYLVTQMGNDKSIKCEQNLGHDTMYWYKQDSKKFLKIMFSYNNKELIINETVPNRFSPKSPDKAHLNLHINSLELGDSAVYFCASSQDDRVAYGYTFGSGTRLTVV.

This clonotype came up many times. V and J are TRBV11-3 and TRBJ1-2, with 9 bases that match TRBD1. Trimming took 7 bases from V and 0 from J; bases not matched to a gene: 9. The CDR3 loop spans 16 amino acids. The germline V gene encodes CDR1 SGHNT and CDR2 YENEEA. The CDR3 spells CASTPVGTGTNYGYTF. CDR3 DNA sequence: TGTGCCAGCACCCCGGTCGGGACAGGGACTAACTATGGCTACACCTTC. Using reference TRBV11-3 and TRBJ1-2 for the parts outside the CDR3, the full variable domain is EAGVVQSPRYKIIEKKQPVAFWCNPISGHNTLYWYLQNLGQGPELLIRYENEEAVDDSQLPKDRFSAERLKGVDSTLKIQPAELGDSAVYLCASTPVGTGTNYGYTFGSGTRLTVV.

The chain links TRBV27 to TRBJ1-2; D is possibly TRBD1 (6 bases). This CDR3 contains 15 residues. Trimming removed 1 base from V and 3 bases from J, with 12 bases in between. Per germline, CDR1 MNHEY and CDR2 SMNVEV (reference sequence). CDR3 protein: CASSLLGGFDYGYTF. In nucleotides, the CDR3 is TGTGCCAGCAGTTTATTAGGGGGTTTCGACTATGGCTACACCTTC.

This rearrangement joins TRBV5-1 to TRBJ2-7; the D is unclear. V lost 4 bases and J lost 0, with 8 bases in between. Germline V lookup: CDR1 SGHRS, CDR2 YFSETQ. The CDR3 has 13 amino acids. In nucleotides, the CDR3 is TGCGCCAGCAGCGTCGCACGCTCCTACGAGCAGTACTTC. Translating gives CASSVARSYEQYF.

The chain recombines TRBV7-9 with TRBJ2-7; D is ambiguous. The CDR3 totals 15 residues. CDR1 and CDR2 (germline): SEHNR, FQNEAQ (reference sequence). V was pared by 1 base and J by 3 bases, with 13 bases between. This CDR3 reads CASSLGSTHLYEQYF. For the CDR3, the DNA is TGTGCCAGCAGCTTAGGGTCCACCCATCTCTACGAGCAGTACTTC.

This clonotype has a handful of counts. V and J are TRBV6-5 and TRBJ1-2; TRBD1 aligns across 7 bases. This CDR3 contains 15 residues. Germline V lookup: CDR1 MNHEY, CDR2 SVGAGI. V lost 0 bases to trimming and J lost 3 bases; unmatched junction nucleotides: 4. The CDR3 nucleotides read TGTGCCAGCAGTTACTCCGGGACAGTCTACTATGGCTACACCTTC. It is translated as CASSYSGTVYYGYTF.

In its sample, this clonotype was seen a few times. The CDR3, as DNA: TGCAGTGCTAGCGACGACACTAACTATGGCTACACCTTC. Protein sequence: CSASDDTNYGYTF. V and J are TRBV20-1 and TRBJ1-2, with D unresolved. V was shortened by 3 bases and J by 0 bases, with 8 bases between the two germline ends. Germline CDR1 reads DFQATT; CDR2 reads SNEGSKA (reference sequence). This CDR3 contains 13 residues.